The 3 T cell receptor beta chains given below trace back to one sample, sequenced in a study of blood T cell repertoires in COVID-19. TCRdb keeps only in-frame clones here, not all; method: immunoSEQ multiplex PCR. This sample has some 250,000 clones, with 88% found just once. Sequenced input: peripheral blood. The receptors shown here come from a woman between 35 and 50 years old who had recovered from COVID-19.

The V and J genes are TRBV19 and TRBJ1-4; 11 bases line up with TRBD1. This CDR3 is 17 amino acids long. Per germline, CDR1 LNHDA and CDR2 SQIVND (reference sequence). Unmatched junction bases numbered 12, after V lost 7 bases and J lost 5 bases. The CDR3 loop reads CASKGTGGPSWNEKLFF. Written as DNA, the CDR3 is TGTGCCAGTAAGGGGACAGGGGGGCCGAGTTGGAATGAAAAACTGTTTTTT.

V gene TRBV18 combines with J gene TRBJ1-1; TRBD1 aligns across 10 bases. Trimming cost V 4 bases and J 5 bases; bases outside gene matches: 1. This CDR3 is built from 13 residues. Germline assignment: CDR1 KGHSH and CDR2 LQKENI. CDR3 sequence: CASSLGQGTEAFF. Here the CDR3 DNA reads TGTGCCAGCTCACTGGGACAGGGGACTGAAGCTTTCTTT.

Only a few counts were recorded for this clone. V gene TRBV9 combines with J gene TRBJ1-5, with 9 bases that match TRBD1. CDR1 and CDR2 from the germline V gene are SGDLS and YYNGEE. With V trimmed by 3 bases and J by 6 bases, 16 bases remained unmatched. This CDR3 has 18 residues. CDR3 residues: CASSAQRGGTGFVQPQHF. DNA for the CDR3: TGTGCCAGCAGCGCCCAGAGGGGTGGGACAGGGTTTGTTCAGCCCCAGCATTTT.